This TCR beta chain was retrieved from a study of T cell responses to AZD1222 COVID-19 vaccine. The CDR3 covers 17 residues. Germline CDR1 and CDR2: LNHDA and SQIVND (reference sequence). After removal of 4 bases from V and 4 bases from J, the junction contained 12 bases not matched to a gene. To note about this clone: What it recognizes is unknown.

Data came from immunoSEQ multiplex PCR; TCRdb stores just in-frame clones and leaves some out. Of some 97,000 clones listed, roughly 89% are singletons. Regarding the study as a whole: Among vaccine-associated CD4 TCRs, coverage spanned spike, with dominance at 160-218 and 743-854. Variant regions that are unmutated are reportedly the target of nearly half of spike-specific TCRs. It should be noted that donors were predominantly white British and more often female, and clonal diversity was possibly underestimated. Sampled repertoires all dated from after the peak T cell response.

The chain employs TRBV19 and TRBJ2-2; 7 positions match TRBD2. Sequenced material: peripheral blood, taken on day 0 of AZD1222 vaccination. The TCR originated in an adult in good health. The CDR3 coding sequence is TGTGCCAGTAGTAACCCGCCTGCGCGGGGGTTCACCGGGGAGCTGTTTTTT. Protein sequence: CASSNPPARGFTGELFF.